These T cell receptor beta chains were read from a single sample in a study of shared clonotypes between healthy human individuals. Repertoires were generated with immunoSEQ multiplex PCR, while TCRdb's copy carries only in-frame clones and drops some. Among 400,000 to 600,000 clones listed, around 79% were seen once. Sample: PBMCs. These receptors came from a woman between 40 and 50 years old in good health. Some clones in this sample may be carry-over from other donors' samples. CDR3s include the opening cysteine and the closing phenylalanine or tryptophan. The D gene is left open where the match is weak. Not all rows give a size; the values are once, few, many and, for expanded clones, a class.

d_gene: .
j_gene: TRBJ2-1
v_gene: TRBV10-3
abundance: .
CDR3aa: CAISEPGGEQFF
CDR3nt: TGTGCCATCAGTGAGCCCGGGGGCGAGCAGTTCTTC

d_gene: .
j_gene: TRBJ2-1
v_gene: TRBV28
abundance: .
CDR3aa: CACLGGASTNEQFF
CDR3nt: TGTGCCTGCTTGGGGGGGGCTAGCACTAATGAGCAGTTCTTC

d_gene: .
j_gene: TRBJ1-1
v_gene: TRBV7-2
abundance: .
CDR3aa: CASSLVGAANTEAFF
CDR3nt: TGTGCCAGCAGCTTAGTTGGGGCAGCGAACACTGAAGCTTTCTTT

d_gene: .
j_gene: TRBJ2-1
v_gene: TRBV10-3
abundance: few
CDR3aa: CAISESGDSQFF
CDR3nt: TGTGCCATCAGTGAGTCGGGCGACTCGCAGTTCTTC

d_gene: TRBD2
j_gene: TRBJ2-5
v_gene: TRBV9
abundance: once
CDR3aa: CASSGSGRAFETQYF
CDR3nt: TGTGCCAGCAGTGGTAGTGGGAGGGCCTTTGAGACCCAGTACTTC

d_gene: TRBD2
j_gene: TRBJ2-1
v_gene: TRBV7-2
abundance: .
CDR3aa: CASNIAVSGNVEQFF
CDR3nt: TGTGCCAGCAACATTGCGGTTAGCGGGAACGTTGAGCAGTTCTTC

d_gene: .
j_gene: TRBJ1-1
v_gene: TRBV6-4
abundance: .
CDR3aa: CASSNQGRLNTEAFF
CDR3nt: TGTGCCAGCAGTAATCAGGGTAGACTGAACACTGAAGCTTTCTTT

d_gene: TRBD2
j_gene: TRBJ2-1
v_gene: TRBV4-3
abundance: once
CDR3aa: CASSQDPSGGSNEQFF
CDR3nt: TGCGCCAGCAGCCAAGATCCTAGCGGGGGCTCCAATGAGCAGTTCTTC

d_gene: .
j_gene: TRBJ1-1
v_gene: TRBV18
abundance: .
CDR3aa: CASSLGLQMNTEAFF
CDR3nt: TGTGCCAGCTCATTGGGACTCCAGATGAACACTGAAGCTTTCTTT

d_gene: TRBD1
j_gene: TRBJ2-7
v_gene: TRBV19
abundance: .
CDR3aa: CASRDRDRSSYEQYF
CDR3nt: TGTGCCAGTAGGGACCGGGACAGGAGCTCCTACGAGCAGTACTTC

d_gene: .
j_gene: TRBJ1-1
v_gene: TRBV30
abundance: .
CDR3aa: CAWTSLGWTEAFF
CDR3nt: TGTGCCTGGACCTCCCTGGGGTGGACTGAAGCTTTCTTT

d_gene: TRBD1
j_gene: TRBJ1-1
v_gene: TRBV13
abundance: .
CDR3aa: CASSLSGQVFRNTEAFF
CDR3nt: TGTGCCAGCAGCTTGAGCGGACAGGTATTTAGGAACACTGAAGCTTTCTTT

d_gene: .
j_gene: TRBJ2-7
v_gene: TRBV9
abundance: once
CDR3aa: CASSVDGGSYEQYF
CDR3nt: TGTGCCAGCAGCGTAGACGGGGGCTCCTACGAGCAGTACTTC

d_gene: .
j_gene: TRBJ2-7
v_gene: TRBV7-9
abundance: .
CDR3aa: CASSSTGTDSYEQYF
CDR3nt: TGTGCCAGCAGCTCCACCGGAACAGATTCCTACGAGCAGTACTTC

d_gene: .
j_gene: TRBJ1-6
v_gene: TRBV6-6
abundance: .
CDR3aa: CASSYSWTENSPLHF
CDR3nt: TGTGCCAGCAGTTACTCTTGGACAGAGAATTCACCCCTCCACTTT

d_gene: TRBD2
j_gene: TRBJ2-1
v_gene: TRBV4-2
abundance: .
CDR3aa: CASSQVGLAGVYEQFF
CDR3nt: TGTGCCAGCAGCCAGGTTGGACTAGCGGGAGTCTATGAGCAGTTCTTC

d_gene: TRBD2
j_gene: TRBJ2-1
v_gene: TRBV29-1
abundance: .
CDR3aa: CSVDGEGYYNEQFF
CDR3nt: TGCAGCGTTGATGGGGAGGGCTACTACAATGAGCAGTTCTTC

d_gene: .
j_gene: TRBJ1-1
v_gene: TRBV7-9
abundance: .
CDR3aa: CASSLLTPGATEAFF
CDR3nt: TGTGCCAGCAGCTTATTGACCCCGGGAGCAACTGAAGCTTTCTTT

d_gene: TRBD2
j_gene: TRBJ2-3
v_gene: TRBV7-3
abundance: .
CDR3aa: CASSPGLAGGIIDTQYF
CDR3nt: TGTGCCAGCAGTCCCGGACTAGCGGGAGGGATAATAGATACGCAGTATTTT

d_gene: .
j_gene: TRBJ2-7
v_gene: TRBV6-6
abundance: .
CDR3aa: CASSYSGEDSEQYF
CDR3nt: TGTGCCAGCAGTTACTCCGGAGAAGACTCCGAGCAGTACTTC

d_gene: .
j_gene: TRBJ2-7
v_gene: TRBV20-1
abundance: .
CDR3aa: CSAPGTYEQYF
CDR3nt: TGCAGTGCTCCCGGTACCTACGAGCAGTACTTC

d_gene: .
j_gene: TRBJ2-6
v_gene: TRBV28
abundance: .
CDR3aa: CASSMDQSGANVLTF
CDR3nt: TGTGCCAGCAGTATGGACCAATCTGGGGCCAACGTCCTGACTTTC

d_gene: TRBD2
j_gene: TRBJ2-7
v_gene: TRBV30
abundance: .
CDR3aa: CAWSFSSGSLYEQYF
CDR3nt: TGTGCCTGGAGTTTTTCTAGCGGGTCGTTATACGAGCAGTACTTC

d_gene: .
j_gene: TRBJ2-2
v_gene: TRBV20-1
abundance: .
CDR3aa: CSARGSGELFF
CDR3nt: TGCAGTGCTAGAGGGTCCGGGGAGCTGTTTTTT

d_gene: TRBD2
j_gene: TRBJ2-2
v_gene: TRBV11-2
abundance: .
CDR3aa: CASSPGGGGELFF
CDR3nt: TGTGCCAGCAGCCCCGGGGGGGGCGGGGAGCTGTTTTTT

d_gene: .
j_gene: TRBJ2-1
v_gene: TRBV18
abundance: .
CDR3aa: CASSPRLGPEQFF
CDR3nt: TGTGCCAGCTCACCCCGTCTTGGCCCTGAGCAGTTCTTC

d_gene: .
j_gene: TRBJ1-1
v_gene: TRBV30
abundance: .
CDR3aa: CAWSKGRGRVTEAFF
CDR3nt: TGTGCCTGGAGTAAAGGCAGGGGTAGGGTAACTGAAGCTTTCTTT

d_gene: TRBD2
j_gene: TRBJ2-7
v_gene: TRBV7-8
abundance: once
CDR3aa: CASRKGRGSLSYEQYF
CDR3nt: TGTGCCAGCAGAAAGGGGCGGGGGTCCCTCTCCTACGAGCAGTACTTC

d_gene: .
j_gene: TRBJ1-1
v_gene: TRBV5-1
abundance: .
CDR3aa: CASSQWDTMNTEAFF
CDR3nt: TGCGCCAGCAGCCAATGGGACACGATGAACACTGAAGCTTTCTTT